Listed below are T cell receptor beta chains from one sample, sequenced in a study of shared clonotypes between healthy human individuals. TCRdb's copy holds only in-frame clones and misses some; the assay was immunoSEQ multiplex PCR. The sample lists around 2,000,000 clones, about 95% occurring once. Sequencing was done on a sample of naive CD4+ T cells sorted from blood. These receptors originate from a man aged 18 to 29 in good health. Each CDR3 is given with its conserved first and last residue. D genes are given only for firm matches. Rows may omit the clone size; those that give it use once, few, many or a size class.

d_gene	v_gene	j_gene	abundance	CDR3nt	CDR3aa
.	TRBV2	TRBJ2-7	.	TGTGCCAGCAGCGAAGGTCGGGCATACGAGCAGTACTTC	CASSEGRAYEQYF
TRBD1	TRBV6-5	TRBJ1-6	.	TGTGCCAGCAGTTACTTTGGGACAGGGAAGGCACCCCTCCACTTT	CASSYFGTGKAPLHF
.	TRBV5-1	TRBJ2-3	.	TGCGCCAGCAGCCTCCCTGGGACAGATACGCAGTATTTT	CASSLPGTDTQYF
TRBD1	TRBV5-6	TRBJ2-7	.	TGTGCCAGCAGGAATCCCGGGACAGGCAGCTCCTACGAGCAGTACTTC	CASRNPGTGSSYEQYF
TRBD2	TRBV18	TRBJ2-1	.	TGTGCCAGCTCACCGAATCGGGGGGATGAGCAGTTCTTC	CASSPNRGDEQFF
.	TRBV28	TRBJ2-2	.	TGTGCCAGCAGTTTGAGGGCCATGGGCGGGGAGCTGTTTTTT	CASSLRAMGGELFF
TRBD1	TRBV11-2	TRBJ1-4	.	TGTGCCAGCAGCGGAGGCAGGGGGTGGAATGAAAAACTGTTTTTT	CASSGGRGWNEKLFF
.	TRBV28	TRBJ2-2	.	TGTGCCAGCAGGTTTCCAGCCTCGAACACCGGGGAGCTGTTTTTT	CASRFPASNTGELFF
TRBD2	TRBV30	TRBJ2-7	.	TGTGCCTGGACCGCCGTGGGAGCGGGAATCTCCTACGAGCAGTACTTC	CAWTAVGAGISYEQYF
TRBD1	TRBV19	TRBJ1-3	once	TGTGCCAGTAGCGGGACAGGGACTGGAAACACCATATATTTT	CASSGTGTGNTIYF
TRBD2	TRBV10-3	TRBJ2-3	once	TGTGCCATCAGTGAAATGACTAGCGGCACAGATACGCAGTATTTT	CAISEMTSGTDTQYF
.	TRBV5-1	TRBJ2-6	.	TGCGCCAGCAGCTCGGTCCAGCCTGGGGCCAACGTCCTGACTTTC	CASSSVQPGANVLTF
TRBD2	TRBV5-1	TRBJ2-2	.	TGCGCCAGCAGTTCACTGCAAGGGACTAGTTCCGGGGAGCTGTTTTTT	CASSSLQGTSSGELFF
TRBD2	TRBV10-3	TRBJ2-1	once	TGTGCCATCGCGAGACTAGCGGGGGACAATGAGCAGTTCTTC	CAIARLAGDNEQFF
TRBD1	TRBV5-1	TRBJ1-4	.	TGCGCCAGCAGCCTCGGGACAGGGAGGGATGGTGAAAAACTGTTTTTT	CASSLGTGRDGEKLFF
TRBD1	TRBV2	TRBJ2-2	once	TGTGCCAGCGCTCGGGACAGGGGGCTCGGTGGCGGGGAGCTGTTTTTT	CASARDRGLGGGELFF
.	TRBV19	TRBJ1-5	.	TGTGCCAGTAGTATAGTCCATTATAGGGTCAATCAGCCCCAGCATTTT	CASSIVHYRVNQPQHF
.	TRBV5-1	TRBJ1-1	.	TGCGCCAGCAGCTCACCACCTGGGCGGATGAACACTGAAGCTTTCTTT	CASSSPPGRMNTEAFF
.	TRBV1	TRBJ1-1	.	TGCACCAGCAGCCATCAACGACAGGCGGACACTGAAGCTTTCTTT	CTSSHQRQADTEAFF
.	TRBV5-1	TRBJ2-5	.	TGCGCCAGCAGCTTGGCTACGGGGAAAGAGACCCAGTACTTC	CASSLATGKETQYF
.	TRBV27	TRBJ2-1	.	TGTGCCAGCGGGGGGTTTGGGGCAGAATCATACAATGAGCAGTTCTTC	CASGGFGAESYNEQFF
.	TRBV6-6	TRBJ1-2	.	TGTGCCAGCAGTGACTCATCCGGGACCTATGGCTACACCTTC	CASSDSSGTYGYTF
.	TRBV9	TRBJ1-1	.	TGTGCCAGCAGCGTAGACCTCTCGAACACTGAAGCTTTCTTT	CASSVDLSNTEAFF
.	TRBV5-1	TRBJ2-2	.	TGCGCCAGCAGCCCAAGGACAGCGAACACCGGGGAGCTGTTTTTT	CASSPRTANTGELFF
.	TRBV19	TRBJ2-5	.	TGTGCCAGTAGCCCCGTGGCGTACCAAGAGACCCAGTACTTC	CASSPVAYQETQYF
TRBD1	TRBV7-2	TRBJ1-1	.	TGTGCCAGCAGCCTGGACAGGGGAGAAATGGGAGCTTTCTTT	CASSLDRGEMGAFF
.	TRBV6-1	TRBJ1-2	.	TGTGCCAGCATCCAAGGGGCGAATGGCTACACCTTC	CASIQGANGYTF
.	TRBV11-2	TRBJ2-1	.	TGTGCCAGCAGCTTAGGCCAGTATTTCAATGAGCAGTTCTTC	CASSLGQYFNEQFF
.	TRBV4-1	TRBJ2-3	once	TGCGCCAGCAGCCAGGACTTAAGCACAGATACGCAGTATTTT	CASSQDLSTDTQYF
.	TRBV18	TRBJ1-2	.	TGTGCCAGCTCACCGTCAGGAACTAACTATGGCTACACCTTC	CASSPSGTNYGYTF
.	TRBV6-6	TRBJ1-5	.	TGTGCCAGCAGTCCACAGGGAGGCGGCAATCAGCCCCAGCATTTT	CASSPQGGGNQPQHF
.	TRBV14	TRBJ2-6	.	TGTGCCAGCAGCCAAGATCGGGGCGGCTCTGGGGCCAACGTCCTGACTTTC	CASSQDRGGSGANVLTF
.	TRBV5-1	TRBJ2-2	.	TGCGCCAGCAGCTTGGTGGGGGCTACGTTCGCCGGGGAGCTGTTTTTT	CASSLVGATFAGELFF
.	TRBV7-2	TRBJ2-7	.	TGTGCCAGCAGCTTTTTAGGTGGGACCCATGGGGAGCAGTACTTC	CASSFLGGTHGEQYF
.	TRBV10-3	TRBJ2-7	.	TGTGCCATCAGTGATGGGGGCGCCTCCTACGAGCAGTACTTC	CAISDGGASYEQYF
.	TRBV7-9	TRBJ2-5	.	TGTGCCAGCAGCTTAGCGGGACTGGAGACCCAGTACTTC	CASSLAGLETQYF